This T cell receptor beta chain is from a study of T cells of healthy individuals listed by TCRdb under 2018. The library was obtained by 5' RACE. For sequencing, an Illumina MiSeq was employed. TCRdb redid the processing of the public reads, applying fastp at Q25 and MiXCR, and retained in-frame beta chains. Every entry covers one CDR3 protein and lists the most common genes and DNA from its rows. This sample is represented by 40,000 to 60,000 distinct CDR3 sequences; roughly 14% of them were singletons. 15% to 20% of the sample is held by the ten biggest clonotypes. The CDR3 contains 12 residues, cysteine and phenylalanine counted. Here the CDR3 DNA is all that survives: 36 bases in frame from base 1. CDR1 KGHDR and CDR2 SFDVKD were looked up in the germline V gene. The germline V and J ends show losses of 10 bases and 6 bases respectively, and no gene match explains 6 bases of the junction. This clonotype has a handful of counts. Its antigen target is currently unknown. No base quality information exists; no much larger clone differs at one position.

This clonotype originated in a human donor in good health. Recombination connected TRBV24-1 to TRBJ1-2; the junction holds 8 bases that match TRBD1. The CDR3 region has the sequence CATADRVNGYTF. The DNA sequence follows: TGTGCCACGGCGGACAGGGTCAATGGCTACACCTTC.